The entry that follows covers one TCR beta chain sequence. Its antigen remains unidentified. Per germline, CDR1 SGHNT and CDR2 YENEEA. The V gene lost 7 bases and the J gene lost 2 bases, with 17 bases spanning the gap. The CDR3 contains 16 residues. TCRdb's table, derived via immunoSEQ multiplex PCR, lists solely in-frame clones and lacks some. This table has about 100,000 clones, roughly 86% appearing once. The data originate from a study of T cell responses to AZD1222 COVID-19 vaccine. Study-wide findings and caveats: Just a handful of people given AZD1222 tested seropositive at baseline. Regions 160-218 and 743-854 dominated among vaccine-associated CD4 TCRs spanning spike. Once two AZD1222 doses were given, Spike-specific TCR breadth and depth went up.

The chain recombines TRBV11-3 with TRBJ2-2, with D possibly being TRBD1 (6 bases). The sample consisted of peripheral blood, taken on day 0 of MenACWY control vaccination. The source of this sequence is an adult in good health. CDR3 bases: TGTGCCAGCACCCTGGGTACAGGGAGAAACACCGGGGAGCTGTTTTTT. It yields the protein CASTLGTGRNTGELFF.